This T cell receptor (beta chain) was identified in a study of blood T cell repertoires in COVID-19 (dated by TCRdb to between 2020 and 2021). Notes on the research overall: Samples from collaborators originated in the United States, Italy and Spain and spanned both the acute and convalescent phases of COVID-19. The prospective study material was composed of cDNA or gDNA derived from T cells, B-cell-depleted T cells, or PBMCs. Deeply sampled blood TCRbeta repertoires from subjects exposed to, actively infected with, or recovered from COVID-19 were included in the dataset. The repertoires were made available in a free public database intended to serve as a resource for research on the immune response to SARS-CoV-2. Samples came from the ongoing ImmuneRACE study (first 160 participants) plus 1,254 subjects from 6 global collaborators. A de-identified subject ID, COVID-19 status, age in years and sex were almost always included in the sample metadata. HLA class I and class II types, where available, came from metadata supplied by the sample provider rather than from assay-based typing.

V is pared back by 3 bases and J by 8 bases, with 13 bases lying between the germline termini. CDR1 and CDR2, looked up from the germline V gene, are MNHEY and SVGEGT. The CDR3, cysteine through phenylalanine, is 13 amino acids long. Of the read, only the CDR3 DNA is kept; its 39 bases are in frame from base 1. The research as a whole found: How much clinical and demographic metadata was included differed by source and by participant, and the metadata was provided uncurated.

The collaborating institutions used their own protocols to collect whole blood in K2EDTA tubes. For TCRbeta analysis, collaborators shipped samples as frozen whole blood, isolated PBMCs, or DNA extracted from either of those sample types. Worth noting for this clone: This clone's antigen is unknown. There are no base qualities to consult, and no much larger clone falls within one base.

TCRbeta CDR3 regions were amplified from genomic DNA using the immunoSEQ Assay, a bias-controlled multiplex PCR. In the paper's pipeline: The number of nucleated cells in each sample was estimated by amplification of reference gene primers within the assay. To quantify the absolute abundance of each unique TCRbeta CDR3 rearrangement, sequence reads were collapsed and filtered. For each sample, productive Simpson clonality was calculated as the square root of Simpson's diversity index over productive rearrangements. This is the immuneACCESS table as TCRdb keeps it, with only in-frame sequences that have V and J called. A part of the clones is gone; compared with another copy, unresolved V genes explain less than half, and the rest is unexplained. V, J and clone size reflect that table, while D and trimming were determined from the DNA. The sample data list over 150,000 clones, and roughly 83% of these were observed just once. The ten largest make up 2.9% of the sample.

The sample taken for sequencing was peripheral blood. The sequence derives from a woman in her sixties with acute or convalescent COVID-19. The chain was built from TRBV6-2 or TRBV6-3 and TRBJ1-2; TRBD1 is a possible D gene, resting on 5 matching bases. The sequenced DNA is TGTGCCAGCAGTTATCAGTCCCCAGGGGGCTACACCTTC. Its translation reads: CASSYQSPGGYTF.